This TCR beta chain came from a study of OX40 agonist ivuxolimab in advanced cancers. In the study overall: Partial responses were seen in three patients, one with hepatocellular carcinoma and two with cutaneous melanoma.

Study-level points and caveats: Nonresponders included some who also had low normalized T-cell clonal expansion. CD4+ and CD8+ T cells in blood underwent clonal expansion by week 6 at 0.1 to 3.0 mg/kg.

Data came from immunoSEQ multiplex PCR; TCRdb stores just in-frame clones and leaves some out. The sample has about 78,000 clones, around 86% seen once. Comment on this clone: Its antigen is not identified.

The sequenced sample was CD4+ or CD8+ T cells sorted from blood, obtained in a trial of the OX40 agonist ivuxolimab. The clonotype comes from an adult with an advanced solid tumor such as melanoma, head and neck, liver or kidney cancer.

CDR3 protein: CASSLMGDTEAFF. CDR3 nucleotides: TGTGCCAGCAGCTTAATGGGGGACACTGAAGCTTTCTTT. V and J are TRBV11-3 and TRBJ1-1; a possible D gene is TRBD1 (5 bases). The CDR3 loop spans 13 amino acids. V lost 2 bases and J lost 3, with 7 bases in between. Germline-derived CDR1 and CDR2 are SGHNT and YENEEA.